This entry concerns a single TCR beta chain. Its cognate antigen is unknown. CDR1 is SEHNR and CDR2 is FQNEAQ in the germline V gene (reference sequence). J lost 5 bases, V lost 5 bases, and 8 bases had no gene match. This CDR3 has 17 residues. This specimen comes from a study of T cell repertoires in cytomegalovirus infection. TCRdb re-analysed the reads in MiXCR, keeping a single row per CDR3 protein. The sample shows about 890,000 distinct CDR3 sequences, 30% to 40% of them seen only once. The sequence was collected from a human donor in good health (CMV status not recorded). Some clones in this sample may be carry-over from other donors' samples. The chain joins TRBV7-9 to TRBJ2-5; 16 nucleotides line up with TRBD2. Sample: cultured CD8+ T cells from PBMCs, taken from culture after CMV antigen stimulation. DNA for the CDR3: TGTGCCAGCAGCCCCGGGACTAGCGGGGGGGCTGAGGAGACCCAGTACTTC. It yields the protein CASSPGTSGGAEETQYF. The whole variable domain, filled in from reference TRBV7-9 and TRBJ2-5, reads DTGVSQNPRHKITKRGQNVTFRCDPISEHNRLYWYRQTLGQGPEFLTYFQNEAQLEKSRLLSDRFSAERPKGSFSTLEIQRTEQGDSAMYLCASSPGTSGGAEETQYFGPGTRLLVL.